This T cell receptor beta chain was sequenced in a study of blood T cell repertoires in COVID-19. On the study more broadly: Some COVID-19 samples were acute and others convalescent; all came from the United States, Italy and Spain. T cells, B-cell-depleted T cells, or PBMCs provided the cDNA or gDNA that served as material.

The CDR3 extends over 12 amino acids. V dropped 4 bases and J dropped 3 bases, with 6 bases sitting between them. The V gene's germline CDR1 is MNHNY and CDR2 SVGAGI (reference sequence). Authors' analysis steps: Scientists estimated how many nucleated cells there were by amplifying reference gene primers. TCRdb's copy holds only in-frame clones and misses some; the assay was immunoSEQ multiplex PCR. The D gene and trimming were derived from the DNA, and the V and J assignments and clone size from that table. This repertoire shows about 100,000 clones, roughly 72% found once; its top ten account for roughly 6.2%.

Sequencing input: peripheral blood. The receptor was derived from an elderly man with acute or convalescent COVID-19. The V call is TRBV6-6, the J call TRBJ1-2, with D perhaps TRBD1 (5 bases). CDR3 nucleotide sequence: TGTGCCAGCAGTTCACAGGACTATGGCTACACCTTC. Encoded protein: CASSSQDYGYTF.